This T cell receptor (beta chain) was observed in a study of blood T cell repertoires in COVID-19. Background on the study: The cDNA or gDNA used as material had been derived from T cells, B-cell-depleted T cells, or PBMCs.

Seattle patients were enrolled during active infection and followed longitudinally. CDR3 length: 12 amino acids. The V end was cut by 6 bases, the J end by 4 bases, with 9 bases between. Germline V gene lookup returns CDR1 SGHVS and CDR2 FQNEAQ. Libraries were prepared by immunoSEQ multiplex PCR; TCRdb keeps only in-frame clonotypes and omits some of them. This repertoire shows over 250,000 clones, approximately 89% found once; its top ten account for about 2.2%. The sample was peripheral blood. This receptor was obtained from a woman aged 30 to 39 with COVID-19, enrolled during active disease. This chain connects TRBV7-8 to TRBJ1-1, with unresolved D. The CDR3 coding sequence is TGTGCCAGCAGTTCGGTATCCACTGAAGCTTTCTTT. Its protein is CASSSVSTEAFF.